A single sample gave rise to the 6 T cell receptor beta chains below, sequenced in a study of CD8+ T cells in alopecia areata. After isolation, RNA underwent reverse transcription to generate cDNA as the sequencing template. Here immunoSEQ multiplex PCR was the method, and the copy in TCRdb shows in-frame clones only, minus some. Of around 120,000 clones in the sample, 58% were seen once. Treatment indicated: oral pan-JAK inhibitor, 5-10 mg twice daily. Sequenced material: CD8+ T cells sorted from blood, taken at week 4, from a patient treated with tofacitinib. These receptors originate from a human donor with alopecia areata.

J is TRBJ2-7 and V is TRBV13, with D possibly matching TRBD1 (6 bases). The CDR3 covers 13 residues. The V end lost 5 bases, the J end lost 6 bases, and 14 bases lay between the germline ends. Germline loops: CDR1 PRHDT, CDR2 FYEKMQ (reference sequence). The CDR3 here is CASSRGSRGEQYF. Written as DNA, the CDR3 is TGTGCCAGCAGCAGGGGGTCGAGGGGCGAGCAGTACTTC.

The genes are TRBV27 and TRBJ2-5; 9 nucleotides match TRBD1. With 1 base clipped from V and 5 bases from J, the junction kept 2 bases outside the gene matches. The CDR3 extends over 14 amino acids. Germline lookup yields CDR1 MNHEY and CDR2 SMNVEV (reference sequence). Here the CDR3 reads CASSLYTGGETQYF. As DNA, the CDR3 is TGTGCCAGCAGTTTATACACAGGGGGCGAGACCCAGTACTTC.

The V and J genes are TRBV4-3 and TRBJ1-5; maybe TRBD1 (6 bases). The CDR3 runs 17 residues. Trimming removed 4 bases from V and 5 bases from J, with 21 bases in between. Germline V gives CDR1 LGHNA, CDR2 YSLEER. The CDR3 sequence: CASSLNIAGEGDQPQHF. CDR3 nucleotide sequence: TGCGCCAGCAGCCTAAATATTGCAGGGGAGGGGGATCAGCCCCAGCATTTT.

This chain links TRBV5-1 with TRBJ2-5; TRBD2 might be the D (6 bases). CDR1 is SGHRS, CDR2 YFSETQ, per germline. The length of the CDR3 is 16 residues. The V end lost 3 bases, the J end lost 5 bases, and 20 bases lay between the germline ends. CDR3 sequence: CASSSGRATGSETQYF. CDR3 in DNA: TGCGCCAGCAGCTCCGGGAGAGCGACTGGCAGCGAGACCCAGTACTTC.

This clone showed up just a few times. The rearrangement uses TRBV5-6 and TRBJ2-5, with a tentative D call TRBD1 (5 bases). This CDR3 spans 15 amino acids. The V end was cut by 4 bases, the J end by 5 bases, with 18 bases between. Germline CDR1 is SGHDT and CDR2 is YYEEEE. As DNA, the CDR3 is TGTGCCAGCAGCCCTGACAGCTTGGTGGAGGAGACCCAGTACTTC. It translates to CASSPDSLVEETQYF.

This clone was detected only once. The chain has TRBV6-5 and TRBJ2-5; D gene ambiguous. Germline V CDR1 and CDR2: MNHEY, SVGAGI. Trimming took off 6 bases at V and 4 bases at J, with 15 bases between the two ends. This CDR3 spans 14 amino acids. The CDR3 DNA reads as TGTGCCAGCAGCCGCACTAACTTGGGAGAGACCCAGTACTTC. It codes for CASSRTNLGETQYF.